This T cell receptor beta chain was identified during a study of response to subunit inactivated influenza vaccine. The CDR3 contains 15 residues. V lost 0 bases to trimming and J lost 5 bases, with 10 bases between them. Per germline, CDR1 LGHNA and CDR2 YSLEER. A single record per CDR3 protein comes from TCRdb applying MiXCR to the RT-PCR reads. The repertoire holds under 550,000 distinct CDR3 sequences, with approximately 7.8% as singletons. Study observations and caveats: That few new T cells are recruited by each seasonal influenza vaccination was the authors' suggestion.

This clonotype was counted a few times. Antigen specificity is unknown. The source material was PBMCs from blood, sampled about 24 months after vaccination. The chain has TRBV4-3 and TRBJ2-2, with D unclear. This sequence was found in a man between 50 and 69 years old who received an inactivated influenza vaccine. CDR3: CASSQEADGTGELFF. CDR3 nucleotide sequence: TGCGCCAGCAGCCAAGAAGCCGATGGGACCGGGGAGCTGTTTTTT.